This TCR beta chain was captured by sequencing in a study of response to subunit inactivated influenza vaccine. This clonotype was observed a handful of times. A read error may account for a junction end that differs from germline. The V gene's germline CDR1 is DFQATT and CDR2 SNEGSKA (reference sequence). CDR3 size: 12 residues. One entry per CDR3 protein, called by TCRdb with MiXCR from the RT-PCR reads. Of some 500,000 distinct CDR3 sequences listed, about 15% were seen once; the top ten hold less than 4%. The clonotype was recovered from a man aged 50-75 years who received an inactivated influenza vaccine. Source: CD4+ T cells sorted from PBMCs, taken roughly 24 months after vaccination. The rearrangement joins TRBV20-1 to TRBJ2-1; no firm D call. As DNA, the CDR3 is TGCAGTGCTAGGGCTAGTTACATTGAGCAGTTCTTC. Translated, it gives CSARASYIEQFF.